The TCR beta chain under discussion was sequenced for a study of cytomegalovirus exposure and HLA in healthy donors (dated by TCRdb to the late 2010s). For the study in its entirety: According to a later analysis, one platform produced both the roughly 130 validation repertoires and the 720 or so repertoires of the first cohort. A separate validation cohort of about 110 different subjects was used in addition to the approximately 700-subject first cohort. The aim of the study was to test whether cataloging public T cell receptors could identify signatures of past pathogen exposure. To predict cytomegalovirus infection status, the study combined high-throughput TCR immunosequencing, statistical association of individual TCRs with disease status, and machine learning. General findings and caveats noted by the study authors: The study gave a list of some 150 TCR beta chains associated with cytomegalovirus. A few of the identified cytomegalovirus-associated TCR beta chains were confirmed in vitro to be specific for cytomegalovirus antigens. In a later analysis, TCRs clustered in the first cohort were found to also tend to co-occur in the roughly 110 validation repertoires, with 90% to 95% of cluster scores above 0. The classifier was reported to diagnose cytomegalovirus status with high specificity and sensitivity in both the original and validation cohorts. Most TCR sequences were observed very rarely across donors, whereas some public TCRs were present in many individuals. The authors suggested that the approach could potentially be generalized to other disease states and immunological phenotypes. The validation cohort had no HLA typing available for a later analysis, so co-occurrence within that cohort was assessed over all 120 or so repertoires.

Receptor amplification or capture employed the immunoSEQ multiplex PCR assay. The paper's data handling went like this. A statistical classification framework was built to diagnose cytomegalovirus status from the catalog of TCR beta chain sequences. In TCRdb, the immuneACCESS table is reduced to in-frame sequences with V and J assigned. These tables do not hold every clone; where another copy was compared, an unresolved V gene accounts for under half, and the others remain unexplained. V and J calls and clone size come straight from that table; D and trimming were deduced from the DNA. Counted in this sample were 150,000 to 200,000 clones; 65% to 85% of them appeared once. The top ten hold about 2.8% of the sample. With respect to this clone: The antigen it recognizes is unknown. Base-call qualities are not available, and no considerably larger clone is one nucleotide away.

Donors formed part of the validation cohort, which comprised 120 subjects and was distinct from the first cohort of over 500 subjects. Reading the germline V gene gives CDR1 SGHTA and CDR2 FQGNSA. From the cysteine through the phenylalanine, the CDR3 covers 13 amino acids. Only the CDR3 part of the read is kept: 39 bases, read in frame from the first base. A distance of 9 bases separates the germline ends of V and J, which lose 5 bases and 4 bases respectively. The V and J genes are TRBV7-2 and TRBJ1-3; the D gene is possibly TRBD1, with 5 bases matching. This TCR derives from a woman aged 18-29 years in good health and CMV-seropositive. The sequencing sample was made of PBMCs. At the DNA level, the sequence is TGTGCCAGCAGCCAGGGTAACGGAAACACCATATATTTT. This sequence encodes CASSQGNGNTIYF. When the CDR3 is completed using the reference TRBV7-2 and TRBJ1-3 genes on either side, the full variable domain is GAGVSQSPSNKVTEKGKDVELRCDPISGHTALYWYRQSLGQGLEFLIYFQGNSAPDKSGLPSDRFSAERTGGSVSTLTIQRTQQEDSAVYLCASSQGNGNTIYFGEGSWLTVV.